A single sample gave rise to the 16 T cell receptor beta chains below, sequenced in a study of cytomegalovirus exposure and HLA in healthy donors. Here immunoSEQ multiplex PCR was the method, and the copy in TCRdb shows in-frame clones only, minus some. The sample comprises 60,000 to 90,000 clones, 85% of which are singletons, and 2.5% to 3.5% rests with the top ten. The specimen was PBMCs. All receptors come from a man in his thirties or forties in good health and CMV-seronegative.

This clone came up many times. The chain joins TRBV11-3 to TRBJ2-7, with 11 bases identical to TRBD1. V dropped 5 bases and J dropped 7; count of bases not matched to a gene: 10. Germline lookup yields CDR1 SGHNT and CDR2 YENEEA. This CDR3 has 15 residues. The CDR3: CASSLRQGDRGEQYV. The CDR3, as DNA: TGTGCCAGCAGCCTCCGACAGGGGGACAGGGGGGAGCAGTACGTC.

The J gene is TRBJ2-7, the V gene TRBV5-1; D gene uncertain. Trimming took off 4 bases at V and 6 bases at J, with 23 bases between the two ends. CDR1 is SGHRS and CDR2 is YFSETQ in the germline V gene. The CDR3 loop spans 16 amino acids. The CDR3 region is CASSLGRSPPISEQYF. The CDR3 DNA follows: TGCGCCAGCAGCCTTGGTCGTTCGCCCCCTATAAGCGAGCAGTACTTC.

The chain recombines TRBV4-1 with TRBJ2-3, with 8 bases fitting TRBD1. V shed 2 bases, J shed 2 bases, and the junction held 15 bases outside the gene matches. This CDR3 has 19 amino acids. The germline gives CDR1 MGHRA, CDR2 YSYEKL. CDR3 DNA sequence: TGCGCCAGCAGCCAATTAGGCCTCCGGACAGGGCCTCACACAGATACGCAGTATTTT. Its protein is CASSQLGLRTGPHTDTQYF.

V is TRBV18 and J is TRBJ1-2, with 7 bases that match TRBD1. The CDR3 has 14 residues. V dropped 3 bases and J dropped 3; count of bases not matched to a gene: 4. CDR1 and CDR2 from the germline V gene are KGHSH and LQKENI. Written as DNA, the CDR3 is TGTGCCAGCTCACCCGGGACAGAGCACTATGGCTACACCTTC. As protein: CASSPGTEHYGYTF.

The chain combines TRBV28 with TRBJ2-4, with D perhaps TRBD2 (5 bases). Trimming left V 4 bases short and J 2 bases short, with 15 bases between. Germline CDR1 is MDHEN and CDR2 is SYDVKM. The CDR3 is 16 amino acids. The CDR3 loop reads CASSSFFASSKNIQYF. In DNA form, the CDR3 reads TGTGCCAGCAGTTCCTTTTTTGCTAGCTCCAAAAACATTCAGTACTTC.

The chain links TRBV19 to TRBJ2-7, with D maybe TRBD1 (6 bases). The V and J ends lost 6 bases and 0 bases respectively, with 6 bases between them. The CDR3 spans 12 residues. Germline CDR1 LNHDA, CDR2 SQIVND (reference sequence). The CDR3 loop reads CASRQGSYEQYF. CDR3 DNA: TGTGCCAGTAGACAGGGCTCCTACGAGCAGTACTTC.

This chain links TRBV13 with TRBJ2-3; 13 bases are shared with TRBD2. The CDR3 extends over 16 amino acids. The junction had 11 bases not matched to a gene; V was cut back by 8 bases and J by 6 bases. Germline V CDR1 and CDR2: PRHDT, FYEKMQ (reference sequence). The CDR3 loop reads CASRGLAGRPADTQYF. The DNA of the CDR3 is TGTGCCAGCCGGGGACTAGCGGGGCGGCCGGCGGATACGCAGTATTTT.

The chain carries TRBV2 and TRBJ1-1; D is perhaps TRBD1 (5 bases). Per the germline V gene, CDR1 is SNHLY and CDR2 is FYNNEI. There are 11 residues in the CDR3. V was trimmed by 6 bases and J by 6 bases, leaving 8 bases between them. The CDR3 spells CASRGGAEAFF. The CDR3 DNA is TGTGCCAGCAGGGGGGGTGCTGAAGCTTTCTTT.

V usage is TRBV4-3 and J usage is TRBJ2-1; TRBD1 agrees at 7 bases. The germline CDR1 and CDR2 sequences are LGHNA and YSLEER. The V gene end was trimmed by 3 bases and the J gene end by 4 bases; junction bases not matched to a gene: 9. The CDR3 contains 16 residues. CDR3 nucleotides: TGCGCCAGCAGCCAGGACCGGGACAGACGATACAATGAGCAGTTCTTC. It specifies CASSQDRDRRYNEQFF.

The chain carries TRBV7-2 and TRBJ1-1; no clear D. The germline gives CDR1 SGHTA, CDR2 FQGNSA. Trimming left V 3 bases short and J 1 base short, with 9 bases between. This CDR3 spans 14 amino acids. CDR3: CASSFSAGNTEAFF. The DNA for the CDR3 is TGTGCCAGCAGCTTTAGTGCAGGGAACACTGAAGCTTTCTTT.

This chain uses TRBV9 with TRBJ1-3, with D possibly being TRBD1 (5 bases). The CDR3 runs to 15 residues. Per germline, CDR1 SGDLS and CDR2 YYNGEE. Trimming pared 2 bases from V and 1 base from J, leaving 10 bases between. The DNA for the CDR3 is TGTGCCAGCAGCGTTGGGGGGGTGTCTGGAAACACCATATATTTT. Translating gives CASSVGGVSGNTIYF. The full variable domain, in which reference TRBV9 and TRBJ1-3 provide the parts outside the CDR3, is DSGVTQTPKHLITATGQRVTLRCSPRSGDLSVYWYQQSLDQGLQFLIQYYNGEERAKGNILERFSAQQFPDLHSELNLSSLELGDSALYFCASSVGGVSGNTIYFGEGSWLTVV.

The sample holds one count of this clone. The chain uses TRBV11-3 and TRBJ2-5; D is ambiguous. The CDR3 covers 13 residues. The germline V gene encodes CDR1 SGHNT and CDR2 YENEEA. V was pared by 1 base and J by 5 bases, with 8 bases between. The DNA of the CDR3 is TGTGCCAGCAGCTTAGGAGGTGTGGAGACCCAGTACTTC. Amino acids: CASSLGGVETQYF.

The chain has TRBV5-1 and TRBJ2-1, with 9 bases aligning to TRBD2. The ends lost 5 bases at V and 5 bases at J; junction bases unmatched: 11. The V gene's germline CDR1 is SGHRS and CDR2 YFSETQ. There are 16 residues in the CDR3. CDR3 amino acids: CASREGGASGNNEQFF. Here the CDR3 DNA reads TGCGCCAGCAGAGAAGGAGGGGCTAGCGGGAACAATGAGCAGTTCTTC. The complete variable domain, with remaining parts taken from reference TRBV5-1 and TRBJ2-1, reads KAGVTQTPRYLIKTRGQQVTLSCSPISGHRSVSWYQQTPGQGLQFLFEYFSETQRNKGNFPGRFSGRQFSNSRSEMNVSTLELGDSALYLCASREGGASGNNEQFFGPGTRLTVL.

This clone was observed a handful of times. J is TRBJ2-2 and V is TRBV6-5; no firm D call. Germline-derived CDR1 and CDR2 are MNHEY and SVGAGI. Trimming removed 4 bases from V and 8 bases from J, with 5 bases in between. The CDR3 consists of 11 residues. CDR3 region: CASSFGGELFF. DNA for the CDR3: TGTGCCAGCAGTTTCGGGGGGGAGCTGTTTTTT.

J is TRBJ1-2 and V is TRBV6-5; D not certain. This CDR3 contains 13 residues. From germline, CDR1 is MNHEY and CDR2 SVGAGI. Deletions cut 7 bases from V and 8 bases from J, with 17 bases between. The CDR3 region is CASTNRNTVGYTF. In nucleotides, the CDR3 is TGTGCCAGCACCAACCGAAATACAGTCGGCTACACCTTC.

J is TRBJ1-1 and V is TRBV25-1; D not resolved. The V gene lost 3 bases and the J gene lost 1 base, with 15 bases spanning the gap. The CDR3 length is 16 residues. Germline lookup yields CDR1 MGHDK and CDR2 SYGVNS. CDR3 nucleotides: TGTGCCAGCAGTGACTACGATCCGTCAAGGAACACTGAAGCTTTCTTT. Encoded protein: CASSDYDPSRNTEAFF.